The next 7 T cell receptor beta chains were all read from a single sample in a study of blood T cell repertoires in COVID-19. Using immunoSEQ multiplex PCR, the repertoire was profiled, and TCRdb retains in-frame clones only, with some absent. This sample has roughly 200,000 clones; approximately 85% occur once, and the top ten carry approximately 5%. The sequenced sample was PBMCs or T cells enriched from blood (not recorded which). The receptors were gathered from a man in his forties with acute COVID-19.

This clone has only one observation. J is TRBJ2-7 and V is TRBV5-4; 9 bases are shared with TRBD2. The germline CDR1 and CDR2 sequences are SGHNT and YYREEE (reference sequence). This CDR3 is 17 amino acids long. V gave up 4 bases and J gave up 5 bases; unmatched junction bases: 16. CDR3 coding DNA: TGTGCCAGCAGCGCCCCTCCGGCGGGAGGGCCAGTCAACGAGCAGTACTTC. This codes for CASSAPPAGGPVNEQYF.

CDR3 protein: CASTKSTGGYEQYF. The CDR3 DNA reads as TGTGCCAGCACCAAGAGTACAGGGGGATACGAGCAGTACTTC. The rearrangement uses TRBV28 and TRBJ2-7, with 8 nucleotides matching TRBD1. The CDR3 covers 14 residues. Losses at the gene ends were 7 bases for V and 4 bases for J; bases not matched to a gene: 9. Germline assignment: CDR1 MDHEN and CDR2 SYDVKM.

The chain has TRBV7-2 and TRBJ1-6; D unclear. CDR1 and CDR2 from the germline V gene are SGHTA and FQGNSA. The CDR3 is 17 amino acids. V was cut by 1 base and J by 5 bases, with 15 bases left in between. As DNA, the CDR3 is TGTGCCAGCAGCTTAGAACGTGCGGCCTTTGATAATTCACCCCTCCACTTT. Translation: CASSLERAAFDNSPLHF. Supplemented by reference TRBV7-2 and TRBJ1-6, the full variable domain reads GAGVSQSPSNKVTEKGKDVELRCDPISGHTALYWYRQSLGQGLEFLIYFQGNSAPDKSGLPSDRFSAERTGGSVSTLTIQRTQQEDSAVYLCASSLERAAFDNSPLHFGNGTRLTVT.

V is TRBV4-1 and J is TRBJ2-3, with 13 bases matching TRBD2. Germline V gene lookup returns CDR1 MGHRA and CDR2 YSYEKL. There are 18 residues in the CDR3. J gave up 0 bases and V 5 bases, and 8 bases lay outside the gene matches. CDR3 region: CASSKPGLAGTSTDTQYF. For the CDR3, the DNA is TGCGCCAGCAGCAAACCGGGACTAGCGGGAACTAGCACAGATACGCAGTATTTT.

The rearrangement links TRBV19 to TRBJ2-5, with TRBD2 as a possible D gene (6 bases). Germline CDR1 is LNHDA and CDR2 is SQIVND (reference sequence). Trimming stripped 8 bases from V and 4 bases from J, with 20 bases between. The CDR3 totals 15 residues. The CDR3 bases are TGTGCCAGTGGAAAAGAAGGAGTGCGGGGAGAGACCCAGTACTTC. It yields the protein CASGKEGVRGETQYF.

This chain connects TRBV7-3 to TRBJ1-1; D is undetermined. The V gene lost 5 bases and the J gene lost 0 bases, with 10 bases spanning the gap. Germline V gene lookup returns CDR1 SGHTA and CDR2 FQGTGA. The CDR3 has 14 residues. CDR3 in DNA: TGTGCCAGCAGCCCGAGCTCCATGAACACTGAAGCTTTCTTT. This translates into CASSPSSMNTEAFF.

The CDR3 sequence: CAIRGTGALTDTQYF. In DNA, the CDR3 is TGTGCCATCAGGGGGACAGGGGCCCTCACAGATACGCAGTATTTT. This rearrangement joins TRBV10-3 to TRBJ2-3; 10 nucleotides agree with TRBD1. Germline loops: CDR1 ENHRY, CDR2 SYGVKD. The CDR3 contains 15 residues. With 6 bases clipped from V and 2 bases from J, the junction kept 5 bases outside the gene matches.